This T cell receptor beta chain was profiled in a study of beta chain features in type 1 diabetes. General observations from the study: Type 1 diabetes patients had VDJ junctions that carried fewer insertions and more deletions. Healthy donors had naive, central memory and Treg TCRB repertoires that appeared less similar than those seen among patients. TCRB CDR3 length was moderately but significantly reduced in all four CD4+ subsets of Type 1 diabetes patients.

What was sequenced were expressed TCRB transcripts, since all of the isolated RNA had been reverse transcribed. Libraries were prepared by immunoSEQ multiplex PCR; TCRdb keeps only in-frame clonotypes and omits some of them. Among 150,000 to 190,000 clones, about a tenth were seen once, and the ten largest hold approximately 0.46%. Comment on this clone: What it recognizes is unknown.

This CDR3 comprises 14 residues. In germline, CDR1 is MDHEN, CDR2 SYDVKM. J gave up 1 base and V 4 bases, and 1 base lay outside the gene matches. This rearrangement joins TRBV28 to TRBJ1-3; 7 bases line up with TRBD1. Sequenced material: central memory CD4+ T cells from blood. This receptor was obtained from a man aged 30-40 years with type 1 diabetes. CDR3 sequence (DNA): TGTGCCAGCAGTTCCAGGGGGTCTGGAAACACCATATATTTT. The encoded protein is CASSSRGSGNTIYF. The full variable domain, in which reference TRBV28 and TRBJ1-3 provide the parts outside the CDR3, is DVKVTQSSRYLVKRTGEKVFLECVQDMDHENMFWYRQDPGLGLRLIYFSYDVKMKEKGDIPEGYSVSREKKERFSLILESASTNQTSMYLCASSSRGSGNTIYFGEGSWLTVV.